Listed below are T cell receptor beta chains from one sample, sequenced in a study of CD8+ T cells in alopecia areata. Sequencing was performed with immunoSEQ multiplex PCR; in TCRdb, only in-frame clones are kept and a portion is missing. The profile shows around 170,000 clones, roughly 46% of them singletons. This specimen was CD8+ T cells sorted from blood, taken around week 52, from a patient treated with tofacitinib. The source is a human donor with alopecia areata. The CDR3 runs from the conserved cysteine through the conserved F or W. The order of the fields is J gene, clone size, V gene, D gene, CDR3 DNA, CDR3 protein. The D gene is left open where the match is weak. Size is omitted from some rows. Given values are once, few, many or a class for expanded clones.

>TRBJ2-2|NA|TRBV27|NA
TGTGCCAGCAGTTTATTGGCCCGAAACACCGGGGAGCTGTTTTTT
CASSLLARNTGELFF
>TRBJ1-1|few|TRBV27|NA
TGTGCCAGCAGTTTTTTAAGGCATTCACCCCTAGAAGCTTTCTTT
CASSFLRHSPLEAFF
>TRBJ2-5|NA|TRBV27|NA
TGTGCCAGCAGTCAGGATGGGCCATGGGGAGAGACCCAGTACTTC
CASSQDGPWGETQYF
>TRBJ2-1|NA|TRBV4-3|NA
TGCGCCAGCAGCCAAGATATAGGTAGCTACAATGAGCAGTTCTTC
CASSQDIGSYNEQFF
>TRBJ1-5|NA|TRBV4-1|NA
TGCGCCAGCAGCCAGACGGACGGAGGGTACAATCAGCCCCAGCATTTT
CASSQTDGGYNQPQHF
>TRBJ2-7|few|TRBV27|NA
TGTGCCAGCAGTTCCGCCGGACAGCTCTACGAGCAGTACTTC
CASSSAGQLYEQYF
>TRBJ2-2|once|TRBV30|NA
TGTGCCTGGATGGCAGCGATCGTCGGGGAGCTGTTTTTT
CAWMAAIVGELFF
>TRBJ1-2|NA|TRBV13|TRBD1
TGTGCCAGCAGCCCGGGGACAGGGAGCCTTTATGGCTACACCTTC
CASSPGTGSLYGYTF
>TRBJ2-3|NA|TRBV27|NA
TGTGCCACCGGTAGCACAGATACGCAGTATTTT
CATGSTDTQYF
>TRBJ2-7|few|TRBV7-2|NA
TGTGCCAGCAGCCTCTCGACAGCGACCTCCTACGAGCAGTACTTC
CASSLSTATSYEQYF
>TRBJ2-6|NA|TRBV7-2|NA
TGTGCCAGCAGCTTAGGGTTCACTTCTGGGGCCAACGTCCTGACTTTC
CASSLGFTSGANVLTF
>TRBJ1-2|few|TRBV15|NA
TGTGCCACCAGCCCGGACGGAGTAAACTATGGCTACACCTTC
CATSPDGVNYGYTF
>TRBJ2-6|NA|TRBV30|NA
TGTGCCTGGAGCCTTACGGGTTCTGGGGCCAACGTCCTGACTTTC
CAWSLTGSGANVLTF
>TRBJ2-7|NA|TRBV7-2|TRBD2
TGTGCCAGCAGCTTGAGGACTAGCTCCTACGAGCAGTACTTC
CASSLRTSSYEQYF
>TRBJ1-1|once|TRBV9|NA
TGTGCCAGCAGCAGACAGGTGATGAACACTGAAGCTTTCTTT
CASSRQVMNTEAFF
>TRBJ2-6|NA|TRBV7-8|TRBD1
TGTGCCAGCAGCTCAAGAAAGGGACAGCCCTCTCCTGGGGCCAACGTCCTGACTTTC
CASSSRKGQPSPGANVLTF
>TRBJ1-5|NA|TRBV2|NA
TGTGCCAGCAGAGAAGGGCGGACTAATAGCAATCAGCCCCAGCATTTT
CASREGRTNSNQPQHF
>TRBJ2-3|few|TRBV15|TRBD2
TGTGCCACCCAGCATCAGATAGCGGGTAGCACAGATACGCAGTATTTT
CATQHQIAGSTDTQYF
>TRBJ2-3|NA|TRBV7-8|TRBD1
TGTGCCAGCAGACTCAACAGGGGAGATACGCAGTATTTT
CASRLNRGDTQYF
>TRBJ1-1|once|TRBV2|NA
TGTGCCAGCCGGGGAGAGGACACTGAAGCTTTCTTT
CASRGEDTEAFF
>TRBJ2-7|NA|TRBV5-4|NA
TGTGCCAGCCGCGAGGGGGGCTCCTACGAGCAGTACTTC
CASREGGSYEQYF
>TRBJ2-5|NA|TRBV4-2|TRBD2
TGTGCCAGCAGCCAAGATCGTGGCGGGGGGGCGGAGACCCAGTACTTC
CASSQDRGGGAETQYF